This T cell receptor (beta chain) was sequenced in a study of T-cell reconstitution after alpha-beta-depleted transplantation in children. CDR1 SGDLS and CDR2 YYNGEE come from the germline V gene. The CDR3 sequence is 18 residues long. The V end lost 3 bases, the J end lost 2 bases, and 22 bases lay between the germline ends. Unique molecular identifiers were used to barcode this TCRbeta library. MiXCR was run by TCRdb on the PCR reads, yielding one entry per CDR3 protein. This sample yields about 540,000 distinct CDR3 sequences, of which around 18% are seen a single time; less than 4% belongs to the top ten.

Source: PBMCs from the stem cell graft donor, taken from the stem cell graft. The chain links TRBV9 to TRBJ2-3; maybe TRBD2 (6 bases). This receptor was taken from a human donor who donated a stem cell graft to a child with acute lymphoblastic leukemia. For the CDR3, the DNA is TGTGCCAGCAGCGGTCCTAGCGACACCTCGTACCTCACAGATACGCAGTATTTT. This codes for CASSGPSDTSYLTDTQYF.